This T cell receptor (beta chain) came from a study of T cell changes during pregnancy in multiple sclerosis. This CDR3 is built from 17 residues. Germline CDR1 reads SGHDT; CDR2 reads YYEEEE. The V gene end was trimmed by 1 base and the J gene end by 2 bases; junction bases not matched to a gene: 9. Profiling relied on immunoSEQ multiplex PCR, and the TCRdb table lists in-frame clones only, not all of them. Altogether 40,000 to 45,000 clones are present, 90% being singletons, with the ten largest covering over 6.5%. The receptor was isolated from a female donor with multiple sclerosis, enrolled in a pregnancy study. V usage is TRBV5-6 and J usage is TRBJ2-3; 8 positions agree with TRBD2. The specimen was CD8+ T cells from peripheral blood mononuclear cells, collected in the third trimester of pregnancy. CDR3 coding DNA: TGTGCCAGCAGCTTGATGTCGGGGGGGGCCCTCACAGATACGCAGTATTTT. Translated, it gives CASSLMSGGALTDTQYF.